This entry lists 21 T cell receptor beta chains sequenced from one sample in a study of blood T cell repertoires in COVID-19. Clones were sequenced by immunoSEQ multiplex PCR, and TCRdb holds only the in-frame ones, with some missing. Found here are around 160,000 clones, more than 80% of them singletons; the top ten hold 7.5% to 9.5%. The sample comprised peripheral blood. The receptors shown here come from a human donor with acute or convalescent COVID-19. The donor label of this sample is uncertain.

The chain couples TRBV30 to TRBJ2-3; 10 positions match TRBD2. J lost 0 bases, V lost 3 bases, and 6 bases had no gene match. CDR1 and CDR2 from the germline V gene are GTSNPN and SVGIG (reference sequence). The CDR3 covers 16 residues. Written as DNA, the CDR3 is TGTGCCTGGAGCAGCGGGGGGGCCTTCAGCACAGATACGCAGTATTTT. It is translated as CAWSSGGAFSTDTQYF.

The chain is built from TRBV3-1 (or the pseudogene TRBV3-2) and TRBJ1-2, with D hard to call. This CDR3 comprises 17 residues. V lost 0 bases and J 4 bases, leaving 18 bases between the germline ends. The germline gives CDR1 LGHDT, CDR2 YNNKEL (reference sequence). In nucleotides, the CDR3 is TGTGCCAGCAGCCAAGAGAAAAGAGGTCCGGAACCCTATGGCTACACCTTC. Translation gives CASSQEKRGPEPYGYTF.

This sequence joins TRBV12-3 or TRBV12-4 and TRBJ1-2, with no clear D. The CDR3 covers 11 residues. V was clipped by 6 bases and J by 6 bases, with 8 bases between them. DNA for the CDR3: TGTGCCAGCAGCCGCTACGATGGCTACACCTTC. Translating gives CASSRYDGYTF.

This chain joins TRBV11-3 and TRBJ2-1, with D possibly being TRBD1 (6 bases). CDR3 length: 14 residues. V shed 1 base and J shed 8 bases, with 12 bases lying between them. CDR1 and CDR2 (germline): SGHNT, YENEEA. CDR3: CASSLGRGWDEQFF. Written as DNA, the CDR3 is TGTGCCAGCAGCTTAGGTAGGGGGTGGGATGAGCAGTTCTTC.

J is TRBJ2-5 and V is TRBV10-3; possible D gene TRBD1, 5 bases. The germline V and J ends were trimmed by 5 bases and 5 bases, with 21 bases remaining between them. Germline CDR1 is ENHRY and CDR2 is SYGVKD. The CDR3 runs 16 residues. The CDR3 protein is CAISFLPDSDEETQYF. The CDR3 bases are TGTGCCATCAGTTTTCTACCCGACAGCGATGAGGAGACCCAGTACTTC.

The CDR3 sequence is CASSPGQGPLEQYF. As DNA, the CDR3 is TGTGCCAGCTCCCCGGGACAGGGCCCCCTAGAGCAGTACTTC. The chain couples TRBV18 to TRBJ2-7, with 9 bases identical to TRBD1. CDR1 and CDR2 (germline): KGHSH, LQKENI. V lost 6 bases and J lost 7; bases outside the gene matches: 10. The CDR3 extends over 14 amino acids.

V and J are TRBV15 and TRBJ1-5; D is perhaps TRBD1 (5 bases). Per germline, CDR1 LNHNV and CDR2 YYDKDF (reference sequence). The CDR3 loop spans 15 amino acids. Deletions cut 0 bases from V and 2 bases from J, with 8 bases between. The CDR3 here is CATSRDRVGNQPQHF. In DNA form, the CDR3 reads TGTGCCACCAGCAGAGACAGGGTGGGCAATCAGCCCCAGCATTTT.

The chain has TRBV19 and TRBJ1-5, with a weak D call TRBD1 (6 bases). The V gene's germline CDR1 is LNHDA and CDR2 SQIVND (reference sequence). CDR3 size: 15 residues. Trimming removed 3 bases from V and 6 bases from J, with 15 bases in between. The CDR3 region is CASSMSGDVGQPQHF. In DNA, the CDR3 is TGTGCCAGTAGTATGTCAGGGGATGTTGGTCAGCCCCAGCATTTT.

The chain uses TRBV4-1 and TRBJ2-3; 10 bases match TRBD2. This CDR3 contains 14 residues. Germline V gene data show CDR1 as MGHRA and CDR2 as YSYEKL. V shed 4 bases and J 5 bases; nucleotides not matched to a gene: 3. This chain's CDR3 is CASSLLAGEDTQYF. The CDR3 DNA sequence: TGCGCCAGCAGCCTCCTAGCGGGGGAAGATACGCAGTATTTT.

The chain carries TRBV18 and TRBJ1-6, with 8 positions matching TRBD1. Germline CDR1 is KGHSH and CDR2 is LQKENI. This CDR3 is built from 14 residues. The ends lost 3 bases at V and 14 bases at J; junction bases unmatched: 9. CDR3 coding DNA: TGTGCCAGCTCACCTTACGACAGGGGTTGGTCCCTCCACTTT. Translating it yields CASSPYDRGWSLHF.

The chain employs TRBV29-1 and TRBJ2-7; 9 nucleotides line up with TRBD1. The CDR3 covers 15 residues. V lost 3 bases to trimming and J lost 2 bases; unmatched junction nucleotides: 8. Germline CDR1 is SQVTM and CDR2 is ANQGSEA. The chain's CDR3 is CSVEVEGTGPYEQYF. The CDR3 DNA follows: TGCAGCGTTGAGGTGGAGGGGACAGGGCCCTACGAGCAGTACTTC.

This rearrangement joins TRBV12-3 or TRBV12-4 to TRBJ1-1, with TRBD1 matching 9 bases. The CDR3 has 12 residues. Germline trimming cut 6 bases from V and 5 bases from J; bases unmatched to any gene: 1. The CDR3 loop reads CASRTGGTEAFF. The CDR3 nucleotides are TGTGCCAGCAGGACAGGGGGGACTGAAGCTTTCTTT.

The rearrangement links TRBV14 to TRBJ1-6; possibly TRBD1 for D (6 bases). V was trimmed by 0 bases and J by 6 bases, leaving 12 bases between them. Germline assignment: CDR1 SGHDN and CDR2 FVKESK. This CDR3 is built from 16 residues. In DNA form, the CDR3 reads TGTGCCAGCAGCCAAGATCTAGGCAGGGGTAATTCACCCCTCCACTTT. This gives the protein CASSQDLGRGNSPLHF.

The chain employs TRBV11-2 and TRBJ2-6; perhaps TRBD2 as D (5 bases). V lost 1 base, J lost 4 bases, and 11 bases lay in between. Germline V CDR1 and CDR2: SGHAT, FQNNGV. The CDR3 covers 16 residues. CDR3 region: CASSLGVAGGANVLTF. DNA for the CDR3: TGTGCCAGCAGCTTAGGGGTTGCGGGCGGGGCCAACGTCCTGACTTTC.

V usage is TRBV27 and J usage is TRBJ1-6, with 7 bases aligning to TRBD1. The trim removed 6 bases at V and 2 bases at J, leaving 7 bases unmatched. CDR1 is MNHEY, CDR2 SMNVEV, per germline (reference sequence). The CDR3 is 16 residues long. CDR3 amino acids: CASRSEGGAYNSPLHF. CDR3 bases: TGTGCCAGCAGGTCGGAAGGGGGCGCCTATAATTCACCCCTCCACTTT.

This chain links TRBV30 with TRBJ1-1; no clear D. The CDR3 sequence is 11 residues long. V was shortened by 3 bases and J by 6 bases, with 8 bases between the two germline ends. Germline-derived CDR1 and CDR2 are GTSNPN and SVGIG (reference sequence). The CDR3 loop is CAWRGGPEAFF. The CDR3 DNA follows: TGTGCCTGGAGGGGAGGTCCTGAAGCTTTCTTT.

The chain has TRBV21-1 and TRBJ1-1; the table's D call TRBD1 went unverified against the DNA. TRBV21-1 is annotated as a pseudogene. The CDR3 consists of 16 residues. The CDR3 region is CATMLGTGVTQTEAFF. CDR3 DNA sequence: TGTGCCACCATGCTAGGGACAGGGGTGACGCAGACTGAAGCTTTCTTT.

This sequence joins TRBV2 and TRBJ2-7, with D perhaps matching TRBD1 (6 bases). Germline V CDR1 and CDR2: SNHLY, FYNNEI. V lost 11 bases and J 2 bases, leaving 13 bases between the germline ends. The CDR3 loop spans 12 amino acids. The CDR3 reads CAGKDSPYEQYF. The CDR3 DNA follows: TGTGCCGGGAAGGACAGTCCCTACGAGCAGTACTTC.

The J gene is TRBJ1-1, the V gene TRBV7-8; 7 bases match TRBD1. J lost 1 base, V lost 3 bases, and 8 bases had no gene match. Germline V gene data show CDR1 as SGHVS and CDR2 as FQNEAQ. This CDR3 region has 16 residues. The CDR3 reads CASSLIGAGGNTEAFF. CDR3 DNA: TGTGCCAGCAGCTTGATTGGGGCAGGGGGGAACACTGAAGCTTTCTTT.

As DNA, the CDR3 is TGTGCCAGCAGCCGTACCGGGTCCCTCAACGAGGCTTTCTTT. The encoded protein is CASSRTGSLNEAFF. The chain employs TRBV7-2 and TRBJ1-1; D call uncertain. The CDR3 length is 14 residues. From germline, CDR1 is SGHTA and CDR2 FQGNSA. Trimming took off 5 bases at V and 11 bases at J, with 21 bases between the two ends.

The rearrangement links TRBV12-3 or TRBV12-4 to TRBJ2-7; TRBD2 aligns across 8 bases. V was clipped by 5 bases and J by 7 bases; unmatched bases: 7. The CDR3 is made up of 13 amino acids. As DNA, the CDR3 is TGTGCCAGCAGTACCCCGGGGGGGAAAGAGCAGTACTTC. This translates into CASSTPGGKEQYF.